This T cell receptor (beta chain) was observed in a study of patients and donors after allogeneic stem cell transplantation. From germline, CDR1 is SGHAT and CDR2 FQNNGV. The CDR3 runs 14 residues. V dropped 6 bases and J dropped 5 bases, with 17 bases sitting between them. TCRdb re-derived calls from the RT-PCR reads in MiXCR, one entry per CDR3 protein. The sample records some 960,000 distinct CDR3 sequences, roughly 18% being singletons. The rearrangement joins TRBV11-2 to TRBJ2-7; either TRBD1 or TRBD2 may supply D (5 bases each). The sequenced sample was blood, either unsorted or a sorted T cell fraction (not recorded which). The TCR originated in a human donor who was either an allogeneic HSCT recipient or a stem cell or donor lymphocyte infusion donor (not recorded which). It is not recorded whose cells these are; they may come from a transplant donor. CDR3 nucleotides: TGTGCCAGCAGGACCGGGACGGGTCTTAACGAGCAGTACTTC. Translation gives CASRTGTGLNEQYF.